One TCR beta chain is described in this entry. What it binds is unknown. Healthy bone marrow donors made up the donors. This sample stems from a study of cytomegalovirus exposure and HLA in healthy donors. Study at large: There were 350 to 450 genotyped donors. Of these, 81% fell in the genetic ancestry cluster associated with self-reported Caucasian donors. General study findings and limits: Reports credit the classifier with highly specific, highly sensitive diagnosis of cytomegalovirus status.

It was with 60 Vbeta and 13 Jbeta primers that the PCR ran. Assay: immunoSEQ multiplex PCR; the TCRdb copy retains only in-frame clones and omits some. The table lists approximately 130,000 clones, around three quarters of them singletons. The receptor was isolated from a woman aged 50 to 60 in good health and CMV-seronegative. The specimen sequenced was PBMCs.

This CDR3 reads CASSTLGTTNTGELFF. The CDR3 DNA is TGTGCCAGCAGCACTCTAGGCACAACGAACACCGGGGAGCTGTTTTTT. This chain connects TRBV7-3 to TRBJ2-2, with no clear D. There are 16 residues in the CDR3. V gave up 5 bases and J gave up 0 bases, with 13 bases separating them. Per germline, CDR1 SGHTA and CDR2 FQGTGA.